This entry is about one T cell receptor beta chain. Its cognate antigen is unknown. This record belongs to a study of CD8+CD57+ T cells in acquired aplastic anemia. Study context: Sorted CD4+ plus CD8+ cells gave DNA averaging 3.2 ug. Findings of the study overall: About 29 sequences, all CD8+ CDR3, were shared between patients and controls. Between patients and controls, CD8+ Simpson's diversity did not vary significantly.

V gave up 7 bases and J gave up 4 bases, with 10 bases separating them. The CDR3 length is 12 residues. Germline values: CDR1 SGHTA, CDR2 FQGNSA. TCR beta VDJ and CDR3 profiles were obtained from a genomic DNA template. One entry per CDR3 protein, called by TCRdb with MiXCR from the reads. This sample yields 150,000 to 200,000 distinct CDR3 sequences, of which over 60% are seen a single time; approximately 44% belongs to the top ten. The genes are TRBV7-2 and TRBJ1-2, with D tentatively TRBD1 (6 bases). Sequencing used sorted CD4+, CD8+, or CD8+CD57+ T cells (not recorded which) from PBMCs. This sequence originates from a human donor with severe aplastic anemia or a healthy control (not recorded which). This chain's CDR3 is CASTQGPYGYTF. The CDR3 coding sequence is TGTGCCAGCACCCAGGGGCCCTATGGCTACACCTTC.